This TCR beta chain is drawn from a study of T-cell reconstitution after alpha-beta-depleted transplantation in children. The study's findings and limits: T cells produced anew were the main source of T-cell counts and diversity one year after transplant. Several hundred expanded graft clones reportedly were the source of alpha-beta T cells about two months after transplant.

This clonotype has only one observation. No antigen is known for it. Unique molecular identifiers were built into the TCRbeta library. Each CDR3 protein gets one entry after TCRdb re-called the PCR reads with MiXCR. The sample contains a few hundred thousand distinct CDR3 sequences, approximately 12% of which appear only once. The V segment lost 10 bases and the J segment 4 bases; nucleotides outside the gene matches: 12. Germline loops: CDR1 LNHDA, CDR2 SQIVND (reference sequence). The CDR3 covers 15 residues. The chain combines TRBV19 with TRBJ2-1; 8 bases map to TRBD1. The TCR sequence derives from a male patient younger than 18 who had a stem cell transplant for acute myeloid leukemia, so the T cells may come from the graft donor. This material consisted of PBMCs, mostly from graft donor cells, taken 360 days after TCRalphabeta/CD19-depleted stem cell transplant. The CDR3 here is CATTPRQGWYNEQFF. The CDR3 nucleotides are TGTGCCACCACCCCTCGACAGGGGTGGTACAATGAGCAGTTCTTC.